These T cell receptor beta chains were read from a single sample in a study of T and B cells in COVID-19 patients. TCRdb processed the multiplex PCR reads anew with MiXCR; each CDR3 protein has one entry. The repertoire holds more than 4,500 distinct CDR3 sequences, with about 30% as singletons. Sequencing input: blood. These receptor sequences come from a human donor with active COVID-19. The CDR3 runs from the conserved cysteine through the conserved F or W. Fields, in order: D gene, J gene, V gene, clone size, CDR3 protein, CDR3 DNA. D genes are given only for firm matches. Clone size is not always given. Where it is, it says once, few, many or a class for expanded clones.

D: .
J: TRBJ2-1
V: TRBV4-3
size: few
CDR3: CASSQDNRPNEQFF
DNA: TGCGCCAGCAGCCAAGATAACAGGCCCAATGAGCAGTTCTTC

D: .
J: TRBJ2-7
V: TRBV29-1
size: medium-sized
CDR3: CSVEVTVRGYEQYF
DNA: TGCAGCGTTGAGGTGACCGTGAGGGGCTACGAGCAGTACTTC

D: TRBD2
J: TRBJ2-7
V: TRBV4-3
size: .
CDR3: CASSQDGVLGGYEQYF
DNA: TGCGCCAGCAGCCAAGACGGTGTTCTCGGGGGGTACGAGCAGTACTTC

D: .
J: TRBJ1-6
V: TRBV7-2
size: few
CDR3: CASSLAFPNSPLHF
DNA: TGTGCCAGCAGCTTAGCGTTCCCGAATTCACCCCTCCACTTT

D: .
J: TRBJ2-7
V: TRBV5-1
size: few
CDR3: CASSLAPLTYEQYF
DNA: TGCGCCAGCAGCTTGGCGCCCTTAACATACGAGCAGTACTTC

D: .
J: TRBJ2-1
V: TRBV27
size: .
CDR3: CASSLAGVNEQFF
DNA: TGTGCCAGCAGTTTGGCAGGGGTTAATGAGCAGTTCTTC

D: .
J: TRBJ1-3
V: TRBV15
size: medium-sized
CDR3: CATSRARGAGGNTIYF
DNA: TGTGCCACCAGCAGAGCTCGAGGGGCTGGTGGAAACACCATATATTTT

D: TRBD1
J: TRBJ2-5
V: TRBV7-9
size: .
CDR3: CASSRGTGVLETQYF
DNA: TGTGCCAGCAGCCGCGGGACAGGGGTCTTAGAGACCCAGTACTTC

D: .
J: TRBJ1-5
V: TRBV6-1
size: few
CDR3: CASSGASERRGNQPQHF
DNA: TGTGCCAGCAGTGGGGCCTCGGAGCGAAGGGGCAATCAGCCCCAGCATTTT

D: TRBD2
J: TRBJ2-1
V: TRBV2
size: .
CDR3: CASGGVAASDGGEQFF
DNA: TGTGCCAGCGGGGGGGTAGCGGCTTCAGATGGCGGTGAGCAGTTCTTC

D: TRBD2
J: TRBJ2-5
V: TRBV7-9
size: .
CDR3: CASSPNSGGETQYF
DNA: TGTGCCAGCAGCCCCAACAGCGGGGGGGAGACCCAGTACTTC

D: TRBD2
J: TRBJ2-1
V: TRBV6-5
size: medium-sized
CDR3: CASPPSPGLAAGSYNEQFF
DNA: TGTGCCAGCCCGCCCTCTCCGGGACTAGCGGCGGGCTCCTACAATGAGCAGTTCTTC

D: .
J: TRBJ2-3
V: TRBV28
size: few
CDR3: CASSLDRQGSTDTQYF
DNA: TGTGCCAGCAGTTTAGACCGGCAGGGGTCCACAGATACGCAGTATTTT

D: TRBD2
J: TRBJ2-2
V: TRBV27
size: medium-sized
CDR3: CASSPLAGNTGELFF
DNA: TGTGCCAGCAGCCCACTAGCGGGGAACACCGGGGAGCTGTTTTTT

D: TRBD1
J: TRBJ1-2
V: TRBV30
size: medium-sized
CDR3: CACPMGQGVTYGYTF
DNA: TGTGCCTGTCCGATGGGACAGGGGGTTACCTATGGCTACACCTTC

D: .
J: TRBJ2-3
V: TRBV24-1
size: few
CDR3: CATSGVPGDTQYF
DNA: TGTGCCACCAGTGGGGTCCCGGGAGATACGCAGTATTTT

D: TRBD1
J: TRBJ2-7
V: TRBV11-1
size: .
CDR3: CASSPWTGESYEQYF
DNA: TGTGCCAGCAGCCCATGGACAGGGGAATCCTACGAGCAGTACTTC

D: .
J: TRBJ2-2
V: TRBV11-1
size: .
CDR3: CASSRTGNTGELFF
DNA: TGTGCCAGCAGCCGGACGGGGAACACCGGGGAGCTGTTTTTT

D: .
J: TRBJ1-5
V: TRBV6-1
size: medium-sized
CDR3: CASKGINSNQPQHF
DNA: TGTGCCAGCAAGGGGATTAATAGCAATCAGCCCCAGCATTTT

D: .
J: TRBJ2-7
V: TRBV5-5
size: medium-sized
CDR3: CASSFLQGFNEQYF
DNA: TGTGCCAGCAGCTTCCTACAGGGTTTCAACGAGCAGTACTTC

D: .
J: TRBJ2-5
V: TRBV25-1
size: .
CDR3: CASTTLGAGETQYF
DNA: TGTGCCAGCACCACCCTGGGGGCGGGGGAGACCCAGTACTTC